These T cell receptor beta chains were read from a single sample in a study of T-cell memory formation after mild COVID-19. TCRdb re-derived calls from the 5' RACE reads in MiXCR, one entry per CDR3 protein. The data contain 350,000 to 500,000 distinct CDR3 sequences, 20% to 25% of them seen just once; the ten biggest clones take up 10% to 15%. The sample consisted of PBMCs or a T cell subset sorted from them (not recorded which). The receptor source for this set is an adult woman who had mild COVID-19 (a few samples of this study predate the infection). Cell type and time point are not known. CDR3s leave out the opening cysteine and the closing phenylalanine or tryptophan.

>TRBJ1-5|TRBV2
ASSDTGGRLPQH
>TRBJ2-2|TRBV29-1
SALSPGRTGELF
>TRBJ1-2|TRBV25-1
ASSDPRTGQGYGYT
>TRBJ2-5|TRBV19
ASSDARGQETQY
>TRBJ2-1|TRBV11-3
ASSLSGSSGSMSYNEQF
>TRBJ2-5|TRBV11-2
ASRGLAGMQETQY
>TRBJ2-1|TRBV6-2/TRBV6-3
ASSPPIAGNEQF
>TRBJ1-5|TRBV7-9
ASSSGQALREPQH
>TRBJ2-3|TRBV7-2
ATSFTSTDTQY
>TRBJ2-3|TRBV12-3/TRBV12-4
ASSLTGTSAPKDTQY
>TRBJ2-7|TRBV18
ASSPTGGASYEQY
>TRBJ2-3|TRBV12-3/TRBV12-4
ASRLTGWGTDTQY
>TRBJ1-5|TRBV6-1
ASSERWGSQPQH
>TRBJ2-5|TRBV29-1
SVVTGTSFETQY
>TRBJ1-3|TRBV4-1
ASSQATTRSSGNTIY
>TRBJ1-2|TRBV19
ASSLSNGALGGYT
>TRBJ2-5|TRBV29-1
SVFQETQY
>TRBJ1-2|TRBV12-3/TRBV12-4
ASSIQGWSGYT
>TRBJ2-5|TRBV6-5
ASSYKQTQY
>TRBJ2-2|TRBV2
ASSQPGELF
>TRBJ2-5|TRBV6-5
ASSGTGAGRETQY
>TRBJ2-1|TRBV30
AWGRRNEQF
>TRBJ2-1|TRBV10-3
AISGTGTYNEQF
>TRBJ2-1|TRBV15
ATSFPVAAGNEQF
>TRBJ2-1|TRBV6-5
ASSYSGTRRNEQF
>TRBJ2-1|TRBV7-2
ASSLSGRERI
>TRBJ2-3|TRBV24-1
ATSDFGLSTDTQY
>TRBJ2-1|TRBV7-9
ASSWGFSGGYNEQF
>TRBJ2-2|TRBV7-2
ASSPAFGYDTGELF
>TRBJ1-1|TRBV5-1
ASSSSGTGDTEAF
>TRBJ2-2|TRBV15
ATRDRRHTGELF
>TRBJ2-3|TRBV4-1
ASSRFSTDTQY
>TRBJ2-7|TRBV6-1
ASSEAEQGNYEQY
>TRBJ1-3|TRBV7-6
ASSLPSFTDSGNTIY
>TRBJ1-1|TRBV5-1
ASSFSTGNAEAF
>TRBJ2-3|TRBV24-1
ATSDSRQGRDTQY
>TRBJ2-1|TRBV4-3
ASSRSVGGRGVNEQF
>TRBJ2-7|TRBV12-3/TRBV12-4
ASSLGLGNSYEQY
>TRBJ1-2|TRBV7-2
ASSLGRQGWDGYT
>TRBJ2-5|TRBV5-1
ASSFFTGEETQY
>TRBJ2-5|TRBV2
ASSRTSRTGETQY
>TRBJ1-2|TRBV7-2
ASGNPNRDGYT
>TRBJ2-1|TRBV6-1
ASSVGKSSYNEQF
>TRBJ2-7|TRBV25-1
ASSNRESDEQY
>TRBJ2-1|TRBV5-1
ASSLGGLAGGRVTRNEQF
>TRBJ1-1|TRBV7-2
ASSLNRDQAF
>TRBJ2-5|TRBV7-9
ASSVGGWETQY
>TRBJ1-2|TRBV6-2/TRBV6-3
ASSIRDVYGYT
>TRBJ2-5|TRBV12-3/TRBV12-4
ASSLPGETQY
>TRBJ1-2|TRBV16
ASSQDLLSGGYT
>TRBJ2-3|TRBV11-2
ASSFLGDVRLDTQY
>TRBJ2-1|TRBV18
ASSPRSRASSYNEQF
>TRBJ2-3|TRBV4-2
ASSQVPPREADTQY
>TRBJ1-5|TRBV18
ASSPKQGVNQPQH
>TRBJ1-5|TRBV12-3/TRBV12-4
ASSSLTGGDQPQH
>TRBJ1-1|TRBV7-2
ASSQGRYEAF
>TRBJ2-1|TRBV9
ASSVGHYNEQF
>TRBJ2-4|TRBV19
ASSIQGAKNIQY